This TCR beta chain was found in a study of control samples from healthy donors and cancer patients. Sequencing was performed with immunoSEQ multiplex PCR; in TCRdb, only in-frame clones are kept and a portion is missing. Of 150,000 to 200,000 clones in the sample, more than 80% were seen once. This clone was observed a handful of times. Germline V gives CDR1 MNHEY, CDR2 SVGEGT. The CDR3 consists of 19 residues. V shed 0 bases, J shed 0 bases, and the junction held 12 bases outside the gene matches. The sequence was collected from a man aged 25-40 years in good health. The source material was blood. The chain couples TRBV6-2 or TRBV6-3 to TRBJ2-7; 9 nucleotides line up with TRBD2. CDR3 protein: CASSYSLERGAFNSYEQYF. The DNA for the CDR3 is TGTGCCAGCAGTTACTCCCTAGAGCGGGGGGCCTTCAACTCCTACGAGCAGTACTTC.